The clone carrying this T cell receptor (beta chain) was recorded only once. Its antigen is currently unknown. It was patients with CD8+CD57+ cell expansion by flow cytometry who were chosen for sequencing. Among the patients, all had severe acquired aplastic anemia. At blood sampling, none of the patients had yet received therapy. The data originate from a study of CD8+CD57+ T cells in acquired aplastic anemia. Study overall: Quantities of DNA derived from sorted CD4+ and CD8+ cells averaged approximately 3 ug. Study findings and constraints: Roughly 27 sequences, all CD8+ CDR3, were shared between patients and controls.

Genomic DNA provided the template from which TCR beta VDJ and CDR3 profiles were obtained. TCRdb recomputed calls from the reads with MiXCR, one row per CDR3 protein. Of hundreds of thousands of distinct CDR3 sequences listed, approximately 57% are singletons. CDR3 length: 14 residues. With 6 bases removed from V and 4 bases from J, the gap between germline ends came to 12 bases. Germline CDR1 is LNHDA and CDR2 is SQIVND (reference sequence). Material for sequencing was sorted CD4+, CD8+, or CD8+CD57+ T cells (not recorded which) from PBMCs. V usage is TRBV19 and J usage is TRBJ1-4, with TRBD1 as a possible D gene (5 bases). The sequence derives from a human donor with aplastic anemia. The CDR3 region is CASSGANHNEKLFF. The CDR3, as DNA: TGTGCCAGTAGCGGGGCCAACCATAATGAAAAACTGTTTTTT.